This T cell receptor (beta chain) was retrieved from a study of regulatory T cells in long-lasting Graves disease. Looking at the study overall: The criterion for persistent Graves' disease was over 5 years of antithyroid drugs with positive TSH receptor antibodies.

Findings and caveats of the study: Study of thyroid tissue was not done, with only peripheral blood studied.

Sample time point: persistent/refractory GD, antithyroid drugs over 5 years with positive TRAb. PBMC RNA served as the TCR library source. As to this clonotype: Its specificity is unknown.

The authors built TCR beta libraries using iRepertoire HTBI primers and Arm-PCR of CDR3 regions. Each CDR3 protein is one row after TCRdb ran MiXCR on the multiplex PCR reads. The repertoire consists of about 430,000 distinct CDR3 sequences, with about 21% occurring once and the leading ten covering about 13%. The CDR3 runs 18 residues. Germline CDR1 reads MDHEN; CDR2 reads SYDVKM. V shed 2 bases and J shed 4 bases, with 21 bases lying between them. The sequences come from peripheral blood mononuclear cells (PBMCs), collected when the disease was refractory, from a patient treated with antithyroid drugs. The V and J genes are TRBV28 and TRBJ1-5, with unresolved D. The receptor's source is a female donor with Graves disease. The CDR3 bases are TGTGCCAGCAGTTTACTAGGTTTCGGGTTTGACCCTAATCAGCCCCAGCATTTT. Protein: CASSLLGFGFDPNQPQHF.